The clone carrying this TCR beta chain was seen at least ten times. What it binds is not known. Sequencing ends 3 residues short of the CDR3 end; the germline J gene provides the rest. CDR1 SGHVS and CDR2 FNYEAQ come from the germline V gene. This CDR3 region has 14 residues. Trimming took 1 base from V and 7 from J, leaving 11 bases between them. The data were taken from a study of T cell clonality in common variable immunodeficiency. The study's findings and limits: Shared TCRbeta clones were fewer between CVID subjects than controls.

Here immunoSEQ multiplex PCR was the method, and the copy in TCRdb shows in-frame clones only, minus some. The sample presents tens of thousands of clones, none singletons. The sequenced sample was peripheral blood mononuclear cells. The V call is TRBV7-6, the J call TRBJ2-1, with D tentatively TRBD1 (5 bases). The origin of this receptor is a person between 18 and 75 years old in good health. The part of the CDR3 DNA that was read is TGTGCCAGCAGCTTAGAAGTGGCAGGGAATGAG. The encoded protein is CASSLEVAGNE. The full CDR3 sequence reads CASSLEVAGNEQFF.